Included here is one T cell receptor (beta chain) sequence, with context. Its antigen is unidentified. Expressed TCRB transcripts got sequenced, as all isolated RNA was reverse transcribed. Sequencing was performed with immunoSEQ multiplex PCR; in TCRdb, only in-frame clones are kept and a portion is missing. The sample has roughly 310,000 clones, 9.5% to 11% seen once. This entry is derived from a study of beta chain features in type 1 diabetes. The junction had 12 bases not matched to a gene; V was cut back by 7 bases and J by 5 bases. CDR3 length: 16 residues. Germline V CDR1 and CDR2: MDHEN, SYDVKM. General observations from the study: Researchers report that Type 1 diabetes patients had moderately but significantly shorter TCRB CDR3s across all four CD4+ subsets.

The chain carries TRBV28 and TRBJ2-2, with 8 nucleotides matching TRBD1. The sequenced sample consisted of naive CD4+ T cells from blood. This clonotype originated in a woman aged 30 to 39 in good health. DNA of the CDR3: TGTGCCAGCAACGATCCGGGACAGGCATTAACCGGGGAGCTGTTTTTT. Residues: CASNDPGQALTGELFF.